This T cell receptor beta chain was captured in a study of shared clonotypes between healthy human individuals (dated by TCRdb to 2018 to 2021). For the study in its entirety: The cohort comprised two women and a few men aged 18 to 49 years. For each donor, CD4 naive and CD4 memory were each given three plates, CD8 naive was given two plates, and CD8 memory was given one plate. Different laboratories and diverse techniques were used to prepare libraries and sequence TCR repertoires, to increase sequencing depth and limit assay-specific biases. Each donor's leukapheresis produced roughly between roughly 0.85 and 10 billion PBMCs. To estimate repertoire size and how much clonotypes are shared between individuals, the study performed deep sequencing of blood TCR repertoires from about 5 healthy adults.

The donors were healthy, HIV-negative adults with no recently reported acute infections or vaccinations. Every donor was a Caucasian adult residing in Nashville, Tennessee, USA. CD4+ T cells were enriched by magnetic negative selection, after which naive cells were positively selected on CD45RA and the negative fraction was taken as the memory subset. After blood collection by leukapheresis, PBMCs were isolated using Ficoll-Histopaque density gradient centrifugation and then cryopreserved in the vapor phase of liquid nitrogen. Analytical flow cytometry was used to check the purity and quantity of each magnetically sorted T cell population. Genomic DNA was isolated from each sorted fraction and quantified by UV absorbance on a Nanodrop 2000c. Results the study describes overall, beyond this receptor: Pairwise subsampling led to the expectation that sequencing depth would affect the degree of clonotype sharing among donors. Even with the large sequencing depth, rarefaction of the sorted-subset datasets indicated that sequencing was incomplete. Because the study included a small number of donors, the genetic and exposure-history diversity represented was limited. Sharing across a few donors was observed for around 5% of naive CD4, less than 4% of naive CD8, 2% to 2.5% of memory CD4, and around 0.44% of memory CD8 clonotypes. Sampling was restricted to blood, and TCR repertoires in tissue are likely to differ from TCR repertoires in blood. Compared with non-shared clonotypes, the clonotypes found in all four sorted-subset donors had higher generation probabilities. Estimated clonotype richness was generally larger for naive than for memory subsets.

Using the deep immunoSEQ assay, TCR CDR3 regions were amplified from genomic DNA by multiplex PCR. For each cell subset, the extracted genomic DNA was distributed evenly across all wells of several immunoSEQ 96-well plates, and each plate served as one replicate. Each replicate PCR for sorted subsets received roughly 0.2 ug genomic DNA, equal to roughly 33,000 T cell genomes. Purified libraries were quantified with a Qubit 3.0 fluorometer, sized on a Bioanalyzer 2100, and re-quantified with the KAPA Library Quantification kit. Every immunoSEQ 96-well plate was sequenced on a separate single-read 150-cycle Illumina NextSeq 550 flow cell. As for how the authors treated the data: Because the immunoSEQ output included only junctional sequences and no quality scores, the filtering could not be the same as the filtering used for full-length reads. Sequences were annotated with PyIR, a Python wrapper for IgBLAST v1.9, and V/J genes and CDR3 were assigned using IMGT germline references. Reads were filtered out if the reads had weak V/J assignments (E-value above 1e-6), no CDR3, stop codons, out-of-frame junctions, or ambiguous translated residues. V3J clonotypes were defined as sequences sharing an identical inferred V gene, J gene, and CDR3 amino acid sequence. To compute the percentage overlap between repertoires, the number of shared unique clonotypes was divided by the size of the smaller repertoire. RTK rarefaction, the Chao1 estimator, and Recon v2.1 estimates of unobserved clonotypes were used to assess repertoire richness. Generation probabilities for all TCRbeta clonotypes obtained by the gDNA method from several donors were computed using OLGA. TCRdb mirrors the immuneACCESS table, restricted to in-frame sequences. Some clones are absent from its copies; in checked studies, under half trace to an unresolved V gene, and the reason for the others is unknown. That table furnishes V, J and clone size, whereas the DNA furnished D and trimming. This sample gives over a million clones in total; around 78% of them show up just once. Roughly 0.55% of the sample lies in the top ten.

CDR1 MNHNS and CDR2 SASEGT are derived from the germline V gene. The CDR3 sequence holds 15 residues, the cysteine and phenylalanine included. Kept here is only the CDR3 DNA, which spans 45 bases and is read in frame from base 1. Trimming costs V 3 bases and J 6 bases, and their ends lie 18 bases apart. Of note for this clone: The antigen it recognizes is unknown. It has no much larger one-base neighbor in the sample; base qualities were not kept.

The sequence came from a man aged 18-30 years in good health. Some clones in this sample may be carry-over from other donors' samples. The chain links TRBV6-1 with TRBJ2-7; a tentative D call is TRBD2 (5 bases match). Sequencing was performed on memory CD4+ T cells from PBMCs. What the cell subset or site label conveys for this sample: CD45RA-negative fraction. CDR3 loop: CASSDVLDYLAEQYF. In nucleotide form, the sequence is TGTGCCAGCAGTGACGTCCTCGACTACTTAGCCGAGCAGTACTTC.